This TCR beta chain was recorded in a study of blood T cell repertoires in COVID-19. The authors' processing: Counts of nucleated cells, estimated from reference gene primer amplification, were obtained. The data were produced by immunoSEQ multiplex PCR, yet TCRdb's version contains in-frame clones alone and is incomplete. D and trimming were read from the DNA, whereas the V and J calls and clone size are those reported in that table. In the table there are 60,000 to 85,000 clones, 75% to 90% of which are singletons. Germline V gene data show CDR1 as MNHEY and CDR2 as SVGAGI. The CDR3 has 14 residues. The V end was cut by 0 bases, the J end by 3 bases, with 8 bases between.

This TCR came from a human donor in a cohort sampled during active COVID-19. V gene TRBV6-5 combines with J gene TRBJ1-1; weak D call: TRBD1 (5 bases). Sequenced material: peripheral blood. In DNA form, the CDR3 reads TGTGCCAGCAGTTACTCGAAGGGGTACACTGAAGCTTTCTTT. It codes for CASSYSKGYTEAFF.